These 22 T cell receptor beta chains share one sample of origin, sequenced in a study of diagnostic markers for celiac disease. TCRdb reprocessed the reads, with one entry per CDR3 protein and no DNA. The table for this sample gives 5,500 to 7,000 distinct CDR3 sequences. Sequenced input: either unsorted cells or a sorted T cell fraction (not recorded which). All receptors come from a human donor. This table probably holds off-target reads from a library built for another chain.

This clonotype counts as medium-sized (0.01 to 0.1%) by frequency. V is TRBV29-1 and J is TRBJ2-1; no DNA is available, so the TRBD1 call from TCRdb remains unchecked. Germline-derived CDR1 and CDR2 are SQVTM and ANQGSEA. There are 15 residues in the CDR3. This CDR3 is CSVRGGTVSYNEQFF.

Considering frequency, this clonotype is medium-sized. The chain is built from TRBV7-8 and TRBJ1-2; with no DNA, the TCRdb D assignment of TRBD1 cannot be verified. This CDR3 is 16 amino acids long. Germline CDR1 SGHVS, CDR2 FQNEAQ. This CDR3 is CASSLGGQGAYYGYTF. Full variable domain (outside the CDR3, taken from reference TRBV7-8 and TRBJ1-2): GAGVSQSPRYKVAKRGQDVALRCDPISGHVSLFWYQQALGQGPEFLTYFQNEAQLDKSGLPSDRFFAERPEGSVSTLKIQRTQQEDSAVYLCASSLGGQGAYYGYTFGSGTRLTVV.

This sequence joins TRBV7-9 and TRBJ2-7; checking the TCRdb D call of TRBD1 is not possible without DNA. Germline CDR1 reads SEHNR; CDR2 reads FQNEAQ (reference sequence). This CDR3 contains 15 residues. CDR3 loop: CASSSGAGEGYEQYF.

The chain carries TRBV18 and TRBJ1-6; TCRdb lists TRBD1, though no DNA is available to test this call. The CDR3 is 13 residues long. CDR1 and CDR2 from the germline V gene are KGHSH and LQKENI. CDR3 sequence reads: CASSPGTDSPLHF. Looking up the rest from reference TRBV18 and TRBJ1-6 gives the full variable domain: NAGVMQNPRHLVRRRGQEARLRCSPMKGHSHVYWYRQLPEEGLKFMVYLQKENIIDESGMPKERFSAEFPKEGPSILRIQQVVRGDSAAYFCASSPGTDSPLHFGNGTRLTVT.

CDR3 sequence: CASSQIPGINYGYTF. This chain uses TRBV5-1 with TRBJ1-2; TCRdb returns TRBD1, unconfirmable since there is no DNA. CDR1 is SGHRS, CDR2 YFSETQ, per germline. The CDR3 has 15 residues.

The gene calls are TRBV20-1 and TRBJ2-5; TCRdb designates TRBD2, a call that cannot be tested without DNA. The CDR3 runs 15 residues. In germline, CDR1 is DFQATT, CDR2 SNEGSKA (reference sequence). CDR3 protein: CSASGDSATVETQYF.

This clonotype is medium-sized (0.01 to 0.1%) by frequency. V is TRBV7-9 and J is TRBJ2-1. The CDR3 covers 16 residues. The germline gives CDR1 SEHNR, CDR2 FQNEAQ (reference sequence). The CDR3 loop reads CASSLGRTVLNNEQFF. Full variable domain (remainder filled in from reference TRBV7-9 and TRBJ2-1): DTGVSQNPRHKITKRGQNVTFRCDPISEHNRLYWYRQTLGQGPEFLTYFQNEAQLEKSRLLSDRFSAERPKGSFSTLEIQRTEQGDSAMYLCASSLGRTVLNNEQFFGPGTRLTVL.

By frequency, this clonotype registers medium-sized. CDR3 amino acids: CASSQDPRGAGGVMYEQYF. The V call is TRBV3-1, the J call TRBJ2-7; the D call of TRBD1 rests on TCRdb alone, since no DNA is present to check it. Germline CDR1 LGHDT, CDR2 YNNKEL (reference sequence). CDR3 length: 19 amino acids.

The chain couples TRBV20-1 to TRBJ1-2. The CDR3 has 13 residues. Germline V gene data show CDR1 as DFQATT and CDR2 as SNEGSKA (reference sequence). CDR3 residues: CSAKLGGGYGYTF.

V is TRBV18 and J is TRBJ1-5; checking the TCRdb D call of TRBD1 is not possible without DNA. The V gene's germline CDR1 is KGHSH and CDR2 LQKENI. This CDR3 spans 14 amino acids. CDR3 protein: CASSPEAQGSPQHF.

The CDR3 protein is CASSFRGQHNSPLHF. The rearrangement joins TRBV7-2 to TRBJ1-6; TCRdb designates TRBD1, a call that cannot be tested without DNA. Germline-derived CDR1 and CDR2 are SGHTA and FQGNSA. This CDR3 is built from 15 residues.

Judged by frequency, this clonotype is medium-sized. CDR3 region: CAISEGTVYNEQFF. The rearrangement links TRBV10-3 to TRBJ2-1; the D call of TRBD1 rests on TCRdb alone, since no DNA is present to check it. This CDR3 spans 14 amino acids. Germline CDR1 and CDR2: ENHRY and SYGVKD.

The genes are TRBV20-1 and TRBJ2-7; absent DNA, TCRdb's TRBD2 call cannot be checked. CDR1 and CDR2 (germline): DFQATT, SNEGSKA (reference sequence). The length of the CDR3 is 13 residues. CDR3 region: CSARRPPLTEQYF.

The CDR3 reads CASSPRDRDVNEQFF. The V gene is TRBV12-3 or TRBV12-4, the J gene TRBJ2-1; TCRdb's assignment of TRBD1 cannot be checked, as there is no DNA. The CDR3 runs 15 residues.

The chain couples TRBV4-1 to TRBJ2-3; TCRdb selects TRBD2, and the lack of DNA leaves this call unchecked. Germline V gene data show CDR1 as MGHRA and CDR2 as YSYEKL. CDR3 size: 14 residues. CDR3 sequence: CASSYEGPPDTQYF.

The chain has TRBV3-1 and TRBJ1-2; TCRdb picks TRBD1, but there is no DNA to check that call. Germline V gene lookup returns CDR1 LGHDT and CDR2 YNNKEL (reference sequence). This CDR3 has 13 residues. The CDR3 reads CASSPGQGYGYTF. The complete variable domain, with remaining parts taken from reference TRBV3-1 and TRBJ1-2, reads DTAVSQTPKYLVTQMGNDKSIKCEQNLGHDTMYWYKQDSKKFLKIMFSYNNKELIINETVPNRFSPKSPDKAHLNLHINSLELGDSAVYFCASSPGQGYGYTFGSGTRLTVV.

This chain uses TRBV7-2 with TRBJ2-5; TCRdb gives TRBD2 as the D gene, but with no DNA this cannot be confirmed. In germline, CDR1 is SGHTA, CDR2 FQGNSA. This CDR3 is built from 14 residues. The CDR3: CASSRNGPPETQYF.

The chain carries TRBV27 and TRBJ2-7. The CDR3 spans 14 residues. CDR1 and CDR2 from the germline V gene are MNHEY and SMNVEV (reference sequence). The CDR3 spells CASSLNGASYEQYF.

The chain has TRBV29-1 and TRBJ1-1; TCRdb indicates TRBD1, and absent DNA this call remains unverified. Germline-derived CDR1 and CDR2 are SQVTM and ANQGSEA. The CDR3 spans 11 residues. CDR3 sequence: CSSGQGPEAFF.

This chain uses TRBV18 with TRBJ1-1; no DNA is available, so the TRBD1 call from TCRdb remains unchecked. Germline V CDR1 and CDR2: KGHSH, LQKENI. The CDR3 runs 12 residues. The CDR3 spells CASSPLRGQAFF.

By frequency, this clonotype registers medium-sized. The J gene is TRBJ1-5, the V gene TRBV6-5. CDR1 MNHEY and CDR2 SVGAGI come from the germline V gene. The CDR3 runs 15 residues. The CDR3 spells CASSYSRSGDQPQHF.

The rearrangement uses TRBV15 and TRBJ2-2; the TCRdb call, TRBD2, lacks DNA for checking. The CDR3 is made up of 16 amino acids. Germline-derived CDR1 and CDR2 are LNHNV and YYDKDF (reference sequence). The CDR3 loop reads CATSRDQMAGAGELFF.